This TCR beta chain appears in the sequencing data of a study of T cell clonotyping in hematopoietic cell transplantation. The overall study: Cytoreduction preceded collection of pretransplant recipient samples. Study conclusions and caveats: Recipient TCR diversity dropped after transplant; expanded clonotypes rose from day 30 to 180. Few recipient clonotypes overlapped donors; over 95% were de novo at given depth.

V lost 2 bases and J lost 4, with 14 bases in between. Germline V lookup: CDR1 ENHRY, CDR2 SYGVKD. There are 15 residues in the CDR3. About this clone itself: What it binds is unknown.

TCRdb keeps only in-frame clones here, not all; method: immunoSEQ multiplex PCR. The table has some 49,000 clones, under 90% seen once. Time point defined: recipient sample about 28 days before transplant, after cytoreduction. V is TRBV10-3 and J is TRBJ1-2; D is unclear. The TCR was taken from a man in his 60s with biphenotypic leukemia. Some clones in this sample may be carry-over from other donors' samples. Specimen: peripheral blood mononuclear cells, collected before stem cell transplant. In DNA form, the CDR3 reads TGTGCCATCAGTGAGCTCGGCTCCTTTGGCTATGGCTACACCTTC. This translates into CAISELGSFGYGYTF.